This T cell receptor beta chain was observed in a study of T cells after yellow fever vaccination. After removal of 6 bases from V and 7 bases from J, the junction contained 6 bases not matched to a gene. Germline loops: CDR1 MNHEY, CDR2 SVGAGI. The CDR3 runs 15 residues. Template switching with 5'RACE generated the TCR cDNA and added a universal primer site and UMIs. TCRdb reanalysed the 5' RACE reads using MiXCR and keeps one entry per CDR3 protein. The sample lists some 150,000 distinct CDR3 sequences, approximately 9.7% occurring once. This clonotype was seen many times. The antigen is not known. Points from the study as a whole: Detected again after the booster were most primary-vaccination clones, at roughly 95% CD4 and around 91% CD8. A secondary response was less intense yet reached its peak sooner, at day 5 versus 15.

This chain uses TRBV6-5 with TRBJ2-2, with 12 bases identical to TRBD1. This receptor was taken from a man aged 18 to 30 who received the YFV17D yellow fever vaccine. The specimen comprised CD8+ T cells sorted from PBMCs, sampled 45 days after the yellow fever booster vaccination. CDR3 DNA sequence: TGTGCCAGCAGCTTCCGGGACAGGGGGCGCGGGGAGCTGTTTTTT. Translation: CASSFRDRGRGELFF.